This passage covers 20 T cell receptor beta chains from one sample sequenced in a study of cytomegalovirus exposure and HLA in healthy donors. The PCR ran on 60 Vbeta and 13 Jbeta primers. Assay used: immunoSEQ multiplex PCR; TCRdb lists only in-frame clones, some missing. Seen here are 140,000 to 150,000 clones, over 60% observed once, and the top ten hold over 2%. Material: PBMCs. The receptors shown here come from a man aged 35-49 years in good health and CMV-seronegative.

This clone was seen a handful of times. This chain uses TRBV5-4 with TRBJ2-2; D is possibly TRBD1 (5 bases). Trimming took off 0 bases at V and 6 bases at J, with 12 bases between the two ends. CDR1 and CDR2 from the germline V gene are SGHNT and YYREEE (reference sequence). CDR3 length: 15 residues. CDR3: CASSLEVGRPGELFF. Here the CDR3 DNA reads TGTGCCAGCAGCTTGGAGGTGGGGCGTCCCGGGGAGCTGTTTTTT.

This chain joins TRBV5-1 and TRBJ2-3; a weak D match, TRBD1 (6 bases). The length of the CDR3 is 14 residues. Germline values: CDR1 SGHRS, CDR2 YFSETQ. V lost 2 bases, J lost 0 bases, and 7 bases lay in between. The DNA for the CDR3 is TGCGCCAGCAGCTTTGGACAGAGCACAGATACGCAGTATTTT. Residues: CASSFGQSTDTQYF.

The chain carries TRBV10-3 and TRBJ2-7, with 11 bases fitting TRBD2. V dropped 9 bases and J dropped 3; count of bases not matched to a gene: 7. From germline, CDR1 is ENHRY and CDR2 SYGVKD. The CDR3 is 14 residues long. The CDR3 bases are TGTGCCATAGGGACTAGCGGAGGGGGCTACGAGCAGTACTTC. Amino acid sequence: CAIGTSGGGYEQYF.

The gene calls are TRBV7-6 and TRBJ1-2, with D possibly matching TRBD1 (6 bases). Germline lookup yields CDR1 SGHVS and CDR2 FNYEAQ. CDR3 size: 14 residues. V gave up 1 base and J gave up 8 bases, with 14 bases separating them. The CDR3 reads CASSLDRAGEGYTF. The CDR3 nucleotides read TGTGCCAGCAGCTTAGATCGGGCAGGGGAAGGCTACACCTTC.

The J gene is TRBJ2-2, the V gene TRBV6-5, with D perhaps TRBD2 (6 bases). The germline V and J ends were trimmed by 5 bases and 6 bases, with 13 bases remaining between them. The CDR3 consists of 14 residues. CDR1 is MNHEY and CDR2 is SVGAGI in the germline V gene. CDR3 DNA sequence: TGTGCCAGCAGTGGGGGGAGAGGAGCCGGGGAGCTGTTTTTT. Translating gives CASSGGRGAGELFF.

The genes are TRBV6-5 and TRBJ2-1; TRBD2 matches 7 bases. From germline, CDR1 is MNHEY and CDR2 SVGAGI. Germline trimming cut 8 bases from V and 4 bases from J; bases unmatched to any gene: 11. This CDR3 has 15 residues. The CDR3 protein is CASESSGSAYNEQFF. The CDR3 coding sequence is TGTGCCAGCGAATCTAGCGGATCAGCTTACAATGAGCAGTTCTTC.

CDR3 DNA sequence: TGTGCCAGCAGTGCTACCTCGGCGGGCGAGCAGTACTTC. Its translation is CASSATSAGEQYF. The genes are TRBV6-1 and TRBJ2-7; maybe TRBD2 (5 bases). V was trimmed by 4 bases and J by 6 bases, leaving 13 bases between them. CDR1 is MNHNS and CDR2 is SASEGT in the germline V gene. The CDR3 spans 13 residues.

V is TRBV27 and J is TRBJ2-1, with a possible D match to TRBD2 (5 bases). Looked up from germline, CDR1 is MNHEY and CDR2 is SMNVEV (reference sequence). Trimming shortened V by 6 bases and J by 8 bases, and 23 bases separated the two germline ends. The CDR3 is 16 residues long. The CDR3 DNA reads TGTGCCAGCAGGGGTTTCGGGGAGAAGGGCCGGGATGAGCAGTTCTTC. Translation: CASRGFGEKGRDEQFF.

The chain couples TRBV5-1 to TRBJ2-7; 11 positions agree with TRBD2. Trimming removed 3 bases from V and 0 bases from J; junction bases left unmatched: 17. The CDR3 runs to 20 residues. The germline V gene has CDR1 SGHRS and CDR2 YFSETQ. This chain's CDR3 is CASSSTRLGTSGDRSYEQYF. DNA of the CDR3: TGCGCCAGCAGCTCAACCCGGCTAGGGACTAGCGGAGACCGCTCCTACGAGCAGTACTTC. Combining the CDR3 with reference TRBV5-1 and TRBJ2-7 gives the whole variable domain KAGVTQTPRYLIKTRGQQVTLSCSPISGHRSVSWYQQTPGQGLQFLFEYFSETQRNKGNFPGRFSGRQFSNSRSEMNVSTLELGDSALYLCASSSTRLGTSGDRSYEQYFGPGTRLTVT.

This clone showed up just a few times. The rearrangement joins TRBV7-2 to TRBJ2-1; 8 bases are a match to TRBD2. This CDR3 has 14 amino acids. V trimming: 3 bases; J trimming: 10 bases; junction bases outside the gene matches: 8. The V gene's germline CDR1 is SGHTA and CDR2 FQGNSA. CDR3 residues: CASSFLAGFREQFF. For the CDR3, the DNA is TGTGCCAGCAGCTTTTTAGCGGGATTCAGGGAGCAGTTCTTC.

This chain connects TRBV4-3 to TRBJ2-6; D gene uncertain. V was shortened by 0 bases and J by 7 bases, with 7 bases between the two germline ends. The CDR3 spans 14 residues. In germline, CDR1 is LGHNA, CDR2 YSLEER. The CDR3 spells CASSQDYSANVLTF. Written as DNA, the CDR3 is TGCGCCAGCAGCCAAGATTACAGCGCCAACGTCCTGACTTTC.

This clone has just one count. J is TRBJ2-2 and V is TRBV7-9; the match to TRBD2 covers 9 bases. V trimming: 5 bases; J trimming: 4 bases; junction bases outside the gene matches: 14. The CDR3 length is 18 residues. Germline V gene data show CDR1 as SEHNR and CDR2 as FQNEAQ (reference sequence). The CDR3 is CASSPPGQREDGTGELFF. In DNA, the CDR3 is TGTGCCAGCAGCCCCCCGGGGCAGCGGGAGGACGGCACCGGGGAGCTGTTTTTT.

V gene TRBV7-6 combines with J gene TRBJ2-7, with 13 bases lining up with TRBD2. CDR1 and CDR2 from the germline V gene are SGHVS and FNYEAQ. V lost 5 bases, J lost 3 bases, and 1 base stayed unmatched. This CDR3 is built from 14 residues. Here the CDR3 DNA reads TGTGCCAGCAGCCGGACTAGCGGGGGCTACGAGCAGTACTTC. It encodes CASSRTSGGYEQYF.

The CDR3 loop reads CASSLGQGSSGELFF. The CDR3 DNA reads as TGCGCCAGCAGCTTGGGACAGGGGTCGTCCGGGGAGCTGTTTTTT. V usage is TRBV5-1 and J usage is TRBJ2-2; 8 positions agree with TRBD1. Trimming at V came to 0 bases and at J to 6 bases, leaving 4 bases not matched to a gene. Germline V lookup: CDR1 SGHRS, CDR2 YFSETQ. This CDR3 contains 15 residues.

The genes are TRBV5-1 and TRBJ1-5; 8 bases match TRBD1. V gave up 0 bases and J gave up 7 bases; unmatched junction bases: 3. Germline V gene data show CDR1 as SGHRS and CDR2 as YFSETQ. The CDR3 totals 14 residues. In nucleotides, the CDR3 is TGCGCCAGCAGCTTGGGACAGGGGTACCAGCCCCAGCATTTT. This encodes CASSLGQGYQPQHF.

This clone was seen just once. The chain combines TRBV5-6 with TRBJ2-7; 7 bases agree with TRBD1. The V and J ends lost 4 bases and 3 bases, in that order; junction bases with no gene match: 1. CDR1 is SGHDT and CDR2 is YYEEEE in the germline V gene. This CDR3 comprises 12 residues. The CDR3 DNA reads as TGTGCCAGCAGCGGGGACAGCTACGAGCAGTACTTC. It yields the protein CASSGDSYEQYF.

The rearrangement joins TRBV5-4 to TRBJ2-7; 8 bases are shared with TRBD1. The CDR3 covers 13 residues. The germline V gene encodes CDR1 SGHNT and CDR2 YYREEE (reference sequence). J gave up 4 bases and V 5 bases, and 5 bases lay outside the gene matches. In DNA, the CDR3 is TGTGCCAGCAGTTCGGGACAGGAATACGAGCAGTACTTC. Amino acid sequence: CASSSGQEYEQYF.

The rearrangement links TRBV21-1 to TRBJ1-5. TRBV21-1 is shown as a pseudogene. The CDR3 contains 13 residues. The CDR3 region is CASSPLTEEPQHF. In nucleotides, the CDR3 is TGTGCCAGCAGCCCCCTAACCGAAGAGCCCCAGCATTTT.

This chain uses TRBV29-1 with TRBJ1-6; 7 nucleotides line up with TRBD1. V gave up 6 bases and J gave up 6 bases; unmatched junction bases: 5. The V gene's germline CDR1 is SQVTM and CDR2 ANQGSEA. The CDR3 consists of 13 residues. The DNA of the CDR3 is TGCAGCGTCCGACAGGGAATTAATTCACCCCTCCACTTT. Residues: CSVRQGINSPLHF.

A single count supports this clone. This chain links TRBV6-1 with TRBJ2-7; 7 nucleotides match TRBD2. Germline V gene lookup returns CDR1 MNHNS and CDR2 SASEGT. This CDR3 has 13 residues. Trimming cost V 6 bases and J 9 bases; bases outside gene matches: 11. CDR3 sequence (DNA): TGTGCCAGCAGATCACGGGGGGTCGTGGGGCAGTACTTC. This gives the protein CASRSRGVVGQYF.